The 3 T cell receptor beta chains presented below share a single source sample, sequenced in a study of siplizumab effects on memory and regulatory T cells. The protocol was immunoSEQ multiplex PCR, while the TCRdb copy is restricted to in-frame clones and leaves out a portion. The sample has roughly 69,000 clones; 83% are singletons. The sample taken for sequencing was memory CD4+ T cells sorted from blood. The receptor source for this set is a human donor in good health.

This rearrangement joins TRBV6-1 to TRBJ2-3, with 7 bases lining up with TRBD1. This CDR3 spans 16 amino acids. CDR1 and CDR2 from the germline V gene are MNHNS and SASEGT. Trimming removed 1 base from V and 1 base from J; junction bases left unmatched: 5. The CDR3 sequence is CASSEVPQGGTDTQYF. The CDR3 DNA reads TGTGCCAGCAGTGAAGTCCCCCAGGGGGGCACAGATACGCAGTATTTT.

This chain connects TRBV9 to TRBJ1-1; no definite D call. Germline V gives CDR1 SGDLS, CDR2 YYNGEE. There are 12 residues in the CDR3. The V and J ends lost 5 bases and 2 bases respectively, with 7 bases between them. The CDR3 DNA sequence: TGTGCCAGCAGTCGATATAACACTGAAGCTTTCTTT. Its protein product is CASSRYNTEAFF. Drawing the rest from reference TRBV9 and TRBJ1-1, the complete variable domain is DSGVTQTPKHLITATGQRVTLRCSPRSGDLSVYWYQQSLDQGLQFLIQYYNGEERAKGNILERFSAQQFPDLHSELNLSSLELGDSALYFCASSRYNTEAFFGQGTRLTVV.

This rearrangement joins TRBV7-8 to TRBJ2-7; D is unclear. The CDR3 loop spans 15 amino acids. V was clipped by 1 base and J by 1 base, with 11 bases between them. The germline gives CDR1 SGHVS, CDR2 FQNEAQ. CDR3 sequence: CASSLVQDPSYEQYF. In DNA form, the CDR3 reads TGTGCCAGCAGCTTAGTGCAGGACCCATCCTACGAGCAGTACTTC.